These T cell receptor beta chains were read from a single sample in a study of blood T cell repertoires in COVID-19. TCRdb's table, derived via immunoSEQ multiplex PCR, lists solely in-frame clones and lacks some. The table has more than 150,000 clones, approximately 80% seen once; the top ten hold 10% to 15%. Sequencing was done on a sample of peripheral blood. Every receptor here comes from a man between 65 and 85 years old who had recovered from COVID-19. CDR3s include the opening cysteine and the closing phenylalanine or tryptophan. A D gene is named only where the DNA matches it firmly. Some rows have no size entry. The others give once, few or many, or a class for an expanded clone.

CDR3aa: CASSPRSSGNSYEQYF
CDR3nt: TGTGCCAGCTCACCACGGTCTAGCGGGAACTCCTACGAGCAGTACTTC
abundance: .
j_gene: TRBJ2-7
d_gene: TRBD2
v_gene: TRBV18

CDR3aa: CASSASPMGGANVLTF
CDR3nt: TGTGCCAGCAGTGCCTCCCCGATGGGCGGGGCCAACGTCCTGACTTTC
abundance: .
j_gene: TRBJ2-6
d_gene: .
v_gene: TRBV6-1

CDR3aa: CASSRDRESSYEQYF
CDR3nt: TGTGCCAGTAGTAGGGACAGGGAGAGCTCCTACGAGCAGTACTTC
abundance: .
j_gene: TRBJ2-7
d_gene: TRBD1
v_gene: TRBV19

CDR3aa: CASSRGTYGNEQYF
CDR3nt: TGTGCCAGTAGTAGGGGGACATATGGGAACGAGCAGTACTTC
abundance: .
j_gene: TRBJ2-7
d_gene: .
v_gene: TRBV19

CDR3aa: CASSPPADIQYF
CDR3nt: TGTGCCAGCAGCCCACCAGCGGACATTCAGTACTTC
abundance: .
j_gene: TRBJ2-4
d_gene: .
v_gene: TRBV7-2

CDR3aa: CASSLVAGNYEQYF
CDR3nt: TGTGCCAGCAGCTTAGTTGCGGGGAACTACGAGCAGTACTTC
abundance: .
j_gene: TRBJ2-7
d_gene: .
v_gene: TRBV11-2

CDR3aa: CASSLDRANTEAFF
CDR3nt: TGTGCCAGCAGCTTGGACAGGGCGAACACTGAAGCTTTCTTT
abundance: .
j_gene: TRBJ1-1
d_gene: .
v_gene: TRBV5-4

CDR3aa: CASSPYGDSSYEQYF
CDR3nt: TGTGCCAGCAGCCCCTATGGGGACAGCTCCTACGAGCAGTACTTC
abundance: many
j_gene: TRBJ2-7
d_gene: TRBD1
v_gene: TRBV27

CDR3aa: CASSAGLETQYF
CDR3nt: TGTGCCAGCAGCGCGGGACTGGAGACCCAGTACTTC
abundance: .
j_gene: TRBJ2-5
d_gene: .
v_gene: TRBV21-1

CDR3aa: CASRQGENQPQHF
CDR3nt: TGCGCCAGTCGACAGGGTGAGAATCAGCCCCAGCATTTT
abundance: .
j_gene: TRBJ1-5
d_gene: TRBD1
v_gene: TRBV5-1

CDR3aa: CASSPAGTGGPYEQYF
CDR3nt: TGCGCCAGCAGCCCCGCAGGTACAGGGGGCCCCTACGAGCAGTACTTC
abundance: few
j_gene: TRBJ2-7
d_gene: TRBD1
v_gene: TRBV4-3

CDR3aa: CASSLIAGVDEQYF
CDR3nt: TGCGCCAGCAGCTTGATAGCGGGAGTCGACGAGCAGTACTTC
abundance: .
j_gene: TRBJ2-7
d_gene: TRBD2
v_gene: TRBV5-1

CDR3aa: CASSVEVRGELFF
CDR3nt: TGTGCCAGCAGTGTTGAGGTCCGGGGGGAGCTGTTTTTT
abundance: .
j_gene: TRBJ2-2
d_gene: .
v_gene: TRBV2

CDR3aa: CASSVVGTGVAQPQHF
CDR3nt: TGTGCCAGCAGTGTGGTTGGGACAGGGGTTGCTCAGCCCCAGCATTTT
abundance: few
j_gene: TRBJ1-5
d_gene: TRBD1
v_gene: TRBV6-1

CDR3aa: CASASYEQYF
CDR3nt: TGTGCCAGCGCGAGCTACGAGCAGTACTTC
abundance: .
j_gene: TRBJ2-7
d_gene: .
v_gene: TRBV12-3/TRBV12-4

CDR3aa: CASSLAGQGVGEKLFF
CDR3nt: TGCGCCAGCAGCTTGGCCGGACAGGGAGTGGGTGAAAAACTGTTTTTT
abundance: .
j_gene: TRBJ1-4
d_gene: TRBD1
v_gene: TRBV5-1

CDR3aa: CASSPGPPPDSPLHF
CDR3nt: TGCGCCAGCAGCCCAGGTCCCCCACCCGATTCACCCCTCCACTTT
abundance: few
j_gene: TRBJ1-6
d_gene: .
v_gene: TRBV5-1

CDR3aa: CASSYRGTSGDEQYF
CDR3nt: TGCGCCAGCAGCTATAGGGGGACTAGCGGGGACGAGCAGTACTTC
abundance: .
j_gene: TRBJ2-7
d_gene: TRBD2
v_gene: TRBV4-1

CDR3aa: CASSRTVTGGVGEQYF
CDR3nt: TGCGCCAGCAGCCGGACCGTCACAGGGGGAGTAGGGGAGCAGTACTTC
abundance: .
j_gene: TRBJ2-7
d_gene: TRBD1
v_gene: TRBV4-3

CDR3aa: CASSSRLVPTDTQYF
CDR3nt: TGTGCCAGCAGCTCTCGACTAGTCCCCACAGATACGCAGTATTTT
abundance: .
j_gene: TRBJ2-3
d_gene: .
v_gene: TRBV11-2

CDR3aa: CASSLRGTTNEKLFF
CDR3nt: TGTGCCAGCAGTTTAAGGGGAACAACTAATGAAAAACTGTTTTTT
abundance: .
j_gene: TRBJ1-4
d_gene: .
v_gene: TRBV28

CDR3aa: CASSVTASDTQYF
CDR3nt: TGCGCCAGCAGCGTGACAGCGTCAGATACGCAGTATTTT
abundance: .
j_gene: TRBJ2-3
d_gene: .
v_gene: TRBV5-1

CDR3aa: CAWSGTGGQPQHF
CDR3nt: TGTGCCTGGAGTGGAACGGGGGGGCAGCCCCAGCATTTT
abundance: few
j_gene: TRBJ1-5
d_gene: .
v_gene: TRBV30

CDR3aa: CASSEQLEQFF
CDR3nt: TGTGCCAGCAGCGAACAGTTGGAGCAGTTCTTC
abundance: once
j_gene: TRBJ2-1
d_gene: .
v_gene: TRBV12-3/TRBV12-4

CDR3aa: CATSDRGTDTQYF
CDR3nt: TGTGCCACCAGCGACAGAGGCACAGATACGCAGTATTTT
abundance: .
j_gene: TRBJ2-3
d_gene: .
v_gene: TRBV24-1

CDR3aa: CASRDRVHEQYF
CDR3nt: TGTGCCAGCAGGGACAGGGTCCACGAGCAGTACTTC
abundance: .
j_gene: TRBJ2-7
d_gene: TRBD1
v_gene: TRBV28

CDR3aa: CASSPSGSSYNEQFF
CDR3nt: TGCGCCAGCAGCCCTAGCGGGAGCTCCTACAATGAGCAGTTCTTC
abundance: .
j_gene: TRBJ2-1
d_gene: TRBD2
v_gene: TRBV4-1

CDR3aa: CATQAMDRVYGYTF
CDR3nt: TGTGCCACCCAGGCCATGGACAGAGTCTATGGCTACACCTTC
abundance: .
j_gene: TRBJ1-2
d_gene: .
v_gene: TRBV28

CDR3aa: CASRLGIRGEKLFF
CDR3nt: TGTGCCAGCAGACTCGGGATCCGAGGAGAAAAACTGTTTTTT
abundance: .
j_gene: TRBJ1-4
d_gene: .
v_gene: TRBV28

CDR3aa: CASSLRASGRDTDTQYF
CDR3nt: TGCGCCAGCAGCTTGAGGGCTAGCGGACGTGACACAGATACGCAGTATTTT
abundance: .
j_gene: TRBJ2-3
d_gene: TRBD2
v_gene: TRBV5-1

CDR3aa: CASSYSGQGYYGYTF
CDR3nt: TGTGCCAGCAGTTACTCAGGACAGGGCTATTATGGCTACACCTTC
abundance: .
j_gene: TRBJ1-2
d_gene: TRBD1
v_gene: TRBV6-5

CDR3aa: CSVEDMGLHPLGYTF
CDR3nt: TGCAGCGTTGAAGATATGGGGCTACATCCCTTGGGCTACACCTTC
abundance: .
j_gene: TRBJ1-2
d_gene: .
v_gene: TRBV29-1

CDR3aa: CASSQAPSPDYGYTF
CDR3nt: TGCGCCAGCAGCCAAGCTCCCTCCCCGGACTATGGCTACACCTTC
abundance: .
j_gene: TRBJ1-2
d_gene: .
v_gene: TRBV4-1

CDR3aa: CASSDSDRGVVLSPKNIQYF
CDR3nt: TGCGCCAGCAGTGATTCTGACAGAGGCGTAGTCCTCTCTCCCAAAAACATTCAGTACTTC
abundance: .
j_gene: TRBJ2-4
d_gene: .
v_gene: TRBV10-2

CDR3aa: CASSSQGIGELFF
CDR3nt: TGTGCCAGCAGTTCCCAGGGGATCGGGGAGCTGTTTTTT
abundance: .
j_gene: TRBJ2-2
d_gene: .
v_gene: TRBV27

CDR3aa: CASSIGGHTGELFF
CDR3nt: TGTGCCAGTAGTATTGGAGGGCACACCGGGGAGCTGTTTTTT
abundance: .
j_gene: TRBJ2-2
d_gene: .
v_gene: TRBV19

CDR3aa: CATSHTWEGLSGANVLTF
CDR3nt: TGTGCCACCAGTCACACGTGGGAGGGCCTTTCCGGGGCCAACGTCCTGACTTTC
abundance: .
j_gene: TRBJ2-6
d_gene: TRBD2
v_gene: TRBV24-1

CDR3aa: CASSPSGLAGKETQYF
CDR3nt: TGCGCCAGCAGCCCCAGCGGACTAGCGGGAAAAGAGACCCAGTACTTC
abundance: .
j_gene: TRBJ2-5
d_gene: TRBD2
v_gene: TRBV5-1

CDR3aa: CASSQQTGTYGYTF
CDR3nt: TGTGCCAGCAGCCAACAGACAGGGACCTATGGCTACACCTTC
abundance: few
j_gene: TRBJ1-2
d_gene: TRBD1
v_gene: TRBV13

CDR3aa: CASSPIRGYEQYF
CDR3nt: TGTGCCAGCAGCCCTATAAGGGGCTACGAGCAGTACTTC
abundance: .
j_gene: TRBJ2-7
d_gene: .
v_gene: TRBV5-6

CDR3aa: CASSPIDLGQNTEAFF
CDR3nt: TGTGCCAGCAGCCCAATAGATTTGGGACAGAACACTGAAGCTTTCTTT
abundance: many
j_gene: TRBJ1-1
d_gene: .
v_gene: TRBV11-2

CDR3aa: CASSQNGQGGNTIYF
CDR3nt: TGCGCCAGCAGCCAAAACGGGCAGGGGGGAAACACCATATATTTT
abundance: .
j_gene: TRBJ1-3
d_gene: .
v_gene: TRBV4-3

CDR3aa: CASSPEPGQLLYGYTF
CDR3nt: TGTGCCAGCTCACCAGAACCGGGACAGCTACTCTATGGCTACACCTTC
abundance: .
j_gene: TRBJ1-2
d_gene: TRBD1
v_gene: TRBV18

CDR3aa: CASSVRGTGSGNTIYF
CDR3nt: TGTGCCAGCAGCGTAAGGGGAACAGGGAGTGGAAACACCATATATTTT
abundance: .
j_gene: TRBJ1-3
d_gene: .
v_gene: TRBV9

CDR3aa: CATSRVGTTSYEQYF
CDR3nt: TGTGCCACCAGCAGAGTCGGGACAACCTCCTACGAGCAGTACTTC
abundance: once
j_gene: TRBJ2-7
d_gene: .
v_gene: TRBV15

CDR3aa: CATSPRTSGRSDTQYF
CDR3nt: TGTGCCACCAGCCCCCGAACGAGCGGGAGATCAGATACGCAGTATTTT
abundance: .
j_gene: TRBJ2-3
d_gene: TRBD2
v_gene: TRBV15

CDR3aa: CASSPTTGIETQYF
CDR3nt: TGTGCCAGCAGTCCGACCACAGGGATAGAGACCCAGTACTTC
abundance: .
j_gene: TRBJ2-5
d_gene: .
v_gene: TRBV2

CDR3aa: CASSESGTAVGDTQYF
CDR3nt: TGCGCCAGCAGTGAGTCCGGGACTGCGGTCGGGGATACGCAGTATTTT
abundance: few
j_gene: TRBJ2-3
d_gene: .
v_gene: TRBV10-1

CDR3aa: CASSSKTTGGGKTQYF
CDR3nt: TGCGCCAGCAGCAGCAAAACTACAGGGGGCGGGAAGACCCAGTACTTC
abundance: .
j_gene: TRBJ2-5
d_gene: TRBD1
v_gene: TRBV4-1

CDR3aa: CAITPTINTEAFF
CDR3nt: TGTGCCATCACCCCAACAATTAACACTGAAGCTTTCTTT
abundance: once
j_gene: TRBJ1-1
d_gene: .
v_gene: TRBV10-3

CDR3aa: CASSYSFSGRAGELFF
CDR3nt: TGTGCCAGCAGTTACTCCTTCAGCGGGAGGGCCGGGGAGCTGTTTTTT
abundance: few
j_gene: TRBJ2-2
d_gene: TRBD2
v_gene: TRBV6-6

CDR3aa: CASSAHGGNRDGYTF
CDR3nt: TGTGCCAGCAGCGCGCATGGCGGGAACAGAGATGGCTACACCTTC
abundance: .
j_gene: TRBJ1-2
d_gene: .
v_gene: TRBV27

CDR3aa: CASSLGGTAYEQYF
CDR3nt: TGTGCCAGCAGCTTAGGAGGTACTGCCTACGAGCAGTACTTC
abundance: .
j_gene: TRBJ2-7
d_gene: .
v_gene: TRBV7-2

CDR3aa: CASSLGTGFQPQHF
CDR3nt: TGCGCCAGCAGCTTGGGAACAGGGTTTCAGCCCCAGCATTTT
abundance: .
j_gene: TRBJ1-5
d_gene: .
v_gene: TRBV5-1

CDR3aa: CASSIGGLAVTGELFF
CDR3nt: TGTGCCAGTAGTATAGGGGGTCTAGCGGTTACCGGGGAGCTGTTTTTT
abundance: few
j_gene: TRBJ2-2
d_gene: TRBD2
v_gene: TRBV19

CDR3aa: CASSPQGTKNTGELFF
CDR3nt: TGTGCCAGCTCACCACAGGGGACAAAAAACACCGGGGAGCTGTTTTTT
abundance: .
j_gene: TRBJ2-2
d_gene: .
v_gene: TRBV18

CDR3aa: CAISENGQSGSPLHF
CDR3nt: TGTGCCATCAGTGAGAACGGACAGTCGGGTTCACCCCTCCACTTT
abundance: .
j_gene: TRBJ1-6
d_gene: .
v_gene: TRBV10-3

CDR3aa: CASSLVGVPGEQYF
CDR3nt: TGCGCCAGCAGCTTGGTCGGGGTCCCCGGCGAGCAGTACTTC
abundance: .
j_gene: TRBJ2-7
d_gene: .
v_gene: TRBV5-1

CDR3aa: CASSLGSRDTSGNTIYF
CDR3nt: TGCGCCAGCAGCCTTGGAAGCCGGGACACCTCTGGAAACACCATATATTTT
abundance: .
j_gene: TRBJ1-3
d_gene: .
v_gene: TRBV5-1